The sample holds many counts of the clone carrying this T cell receptor (beta chain). The sample belongs to a study of early T cells in non-severe SARS-CoV-2 infection. Overall study context: Sequencing was performed on bulk RNA from unsorted whole blood, leaving chains unpaired.

The TCR library protocol attached unique molecular identifiers to the individual cDNA molecules. TCRdb recomputed calls from the 5' RACE reads with MiXCR, one row per CDR3 protein. The sample consists of about 64,000 distinct CDR3 sequences, less than 5% of them appearing once. Trimming took 7 bases from V and 1 from J, leaving 16 bases between them. Germline-derived CDR1 and CDR2 are GTSNPN and SVGIG (reference sequence). CDR3 length: 14 amino acids. V gene TRBV30 combines with J gene TRBJ1-1; tentatively, D is TRBD1 (5 bases). What was sequenced was whole blood. This clonotype was obtained from an adult who was a healthcare worker with PCR-confirmed SARS-CoV-2 infection or an uninfected control (not recorded which). The CDR3 protein is CALLGDVGNTEAFF. CDR3 coding DNA: TGTGCCTTATTAGGGGATGTGGGGAACACTGAAGCTTTCTTT. Full variable domain (missing parts from reference TRBV30 and TRBJ1-1): SQTIHQWPATLVQPVGSPLSLECTVEGTSNPNLYWYRQAAGRGLQLLFYSVGIGQISSEVPQNLSASRPQDRQFILSSKKLLLSDSGFYLCALLGDVGNTEAFFGQGTRLTVV.